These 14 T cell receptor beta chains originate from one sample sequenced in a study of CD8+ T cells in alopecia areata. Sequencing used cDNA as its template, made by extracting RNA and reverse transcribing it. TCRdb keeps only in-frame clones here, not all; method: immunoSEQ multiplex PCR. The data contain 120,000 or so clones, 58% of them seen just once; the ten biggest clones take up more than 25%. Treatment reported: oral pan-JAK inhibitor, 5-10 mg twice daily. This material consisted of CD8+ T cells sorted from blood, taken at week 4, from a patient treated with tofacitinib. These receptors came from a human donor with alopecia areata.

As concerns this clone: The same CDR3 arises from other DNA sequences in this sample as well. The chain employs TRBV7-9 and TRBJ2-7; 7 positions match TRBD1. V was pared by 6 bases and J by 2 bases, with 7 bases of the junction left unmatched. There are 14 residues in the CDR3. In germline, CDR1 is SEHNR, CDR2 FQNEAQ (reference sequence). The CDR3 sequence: CASSFRDSPYEQYF. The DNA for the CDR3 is TGTGCCAGCAGTTTCCGGGACAGCCCCTACGAGCAGTACTTC.

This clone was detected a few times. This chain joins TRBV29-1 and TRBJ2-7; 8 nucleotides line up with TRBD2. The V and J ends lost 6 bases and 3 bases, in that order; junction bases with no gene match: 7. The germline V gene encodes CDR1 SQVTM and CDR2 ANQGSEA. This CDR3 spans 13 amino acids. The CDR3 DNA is TGCAGCGTCTGTAGCGGGGTCGTCTACGAGCAGTACTTC. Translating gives CSVCSGVVYEQYF.

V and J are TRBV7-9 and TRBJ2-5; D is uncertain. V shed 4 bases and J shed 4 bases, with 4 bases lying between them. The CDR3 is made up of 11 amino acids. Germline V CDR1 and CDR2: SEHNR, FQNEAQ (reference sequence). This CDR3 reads CASSSAETQYF. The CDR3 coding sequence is TGTGCCAGCAGCTCAGCAGAGACCCAGTACTTC.

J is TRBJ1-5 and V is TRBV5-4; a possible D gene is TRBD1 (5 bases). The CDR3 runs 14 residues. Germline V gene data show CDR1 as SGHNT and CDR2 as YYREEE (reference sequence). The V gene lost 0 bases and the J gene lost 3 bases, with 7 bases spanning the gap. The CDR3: CASSLGQINQPQHF. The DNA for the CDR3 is TGTGCCAGCAGCTTGGGACAGATCAATCAGCCCCAGCATTTT. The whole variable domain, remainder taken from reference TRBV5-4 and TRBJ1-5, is ETGVTQSPTHLIKTRGQQVTLRCSSQSGHNTVSWYQQALGQGPQFIFQYYREEENGRGNFPPRFSGLQFPNYSSELNVNALELDDSALYLCASSLGQINQPQHFGDGTRLSIL.

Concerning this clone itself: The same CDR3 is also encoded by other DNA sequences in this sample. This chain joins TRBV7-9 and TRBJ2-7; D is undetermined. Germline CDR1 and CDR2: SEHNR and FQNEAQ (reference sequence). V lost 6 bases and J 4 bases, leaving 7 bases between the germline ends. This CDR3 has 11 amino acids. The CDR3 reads CASSPAYEQYF. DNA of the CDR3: TGTGCCAGCAGTCCTGCTTACGAGCAGTACTTC.

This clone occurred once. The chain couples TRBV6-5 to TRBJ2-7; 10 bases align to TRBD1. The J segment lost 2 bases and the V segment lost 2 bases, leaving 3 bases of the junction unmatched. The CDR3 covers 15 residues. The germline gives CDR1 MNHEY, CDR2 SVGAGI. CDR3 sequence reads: CASSYGGQGAYEQYF. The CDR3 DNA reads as TGTGCCAGCAGTTACGGTGGACAGGGGGCCTACGAGCAGTACTTC.

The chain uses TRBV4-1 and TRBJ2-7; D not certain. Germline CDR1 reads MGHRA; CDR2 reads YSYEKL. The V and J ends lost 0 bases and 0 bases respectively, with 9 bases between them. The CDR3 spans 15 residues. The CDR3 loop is CASSQESHSSYEQYF. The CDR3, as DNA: TGCGCCAGCAGCCAAGAATCCCACAGCTCCTACGAGCAGTACTTC.

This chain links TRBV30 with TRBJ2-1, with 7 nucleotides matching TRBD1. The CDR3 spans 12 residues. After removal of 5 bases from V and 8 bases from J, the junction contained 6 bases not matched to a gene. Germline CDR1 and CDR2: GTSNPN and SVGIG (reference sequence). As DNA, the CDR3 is TGTGCCTGGTTGTCAGGGGGTGATGAGCAGTTCTTC. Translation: CAWLSGGDEQFF.

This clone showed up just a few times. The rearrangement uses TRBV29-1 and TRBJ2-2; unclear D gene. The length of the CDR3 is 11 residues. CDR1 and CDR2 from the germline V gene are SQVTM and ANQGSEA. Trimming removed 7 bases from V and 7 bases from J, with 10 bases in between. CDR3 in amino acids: CSAKGSGELFF. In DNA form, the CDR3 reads TGCAGCGCGAAAGGCAGCGGGGAGCTGTTTTTT.

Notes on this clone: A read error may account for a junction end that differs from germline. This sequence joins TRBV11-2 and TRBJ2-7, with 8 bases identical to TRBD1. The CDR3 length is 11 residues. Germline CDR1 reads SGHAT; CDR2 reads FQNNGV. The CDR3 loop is CASSLGQGRNF. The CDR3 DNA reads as TGTGCCAGCAGCTTAGGACAGGGGAGGAACTTC.

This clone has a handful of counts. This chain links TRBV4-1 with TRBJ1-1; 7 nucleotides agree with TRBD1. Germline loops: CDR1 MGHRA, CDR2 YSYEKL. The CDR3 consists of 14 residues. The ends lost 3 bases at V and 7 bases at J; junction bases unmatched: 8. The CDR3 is CASSHGQALGEAFF. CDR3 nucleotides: TGCGCCAGCAGCCACGGACAGGCCTTGGGTGAAGCTTTCTTT.

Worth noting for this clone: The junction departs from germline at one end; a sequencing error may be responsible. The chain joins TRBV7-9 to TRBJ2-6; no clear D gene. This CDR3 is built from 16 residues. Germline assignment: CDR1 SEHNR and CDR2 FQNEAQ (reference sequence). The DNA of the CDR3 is TGCGCCAGCAGCCAAGATCTAGGGACTGGGGCCAACGTCCTGACTTTC. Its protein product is CASSQDLGTGANVLTF.

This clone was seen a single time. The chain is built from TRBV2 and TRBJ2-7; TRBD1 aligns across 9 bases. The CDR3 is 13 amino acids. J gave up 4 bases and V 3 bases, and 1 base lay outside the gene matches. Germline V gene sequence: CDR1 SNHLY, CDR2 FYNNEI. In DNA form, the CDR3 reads TGTGCCAGCAGTGACGGACAGGGGTACGAGCAGTACTTC. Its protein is CASSDGQGYEQYF.

In DNA, the CDR3 is TGCAGCGTTATAGGCACCTATGGCTACACCTTC. As protein: CSVIGTYGYTF. The chain combines TRBV29-1 with TRBJ1-2; D ambiguous. The V gene's germline CDR1 is SQVTM and CDR2 ANQGSEA. This CDR3 comprises 11 residues. V was cut by 5 bases and J by 4 bases, with 8 bases left in between.